This TCR beta chain came from a study of blood T cell repertoires in COVID-19 (dated by TCRdb to about 2020). Broadly, across the study: Samples from collaborators originated in the United States, Italy and Spain and spanned both the acute and convalescent phases of COVID-19. Where available, HLA class I and class II types were taken from metadata supplied by the sample provider and were not determined by assay-based typing. Nearly every sample came with metadata listing a de-identified subject ID, COVID-19 status, age in years and sex. The prospective study material was composed of cDNA or gDNA derived from T cells, B-cell-depleted T cells, or PBMCs. The samples were drawn from two sources: the first 160 participants of the ongoing ImmuneRACE study, and 1,200 or so subjects contributed by 6 global collaborators. Deeply sampled blood TCRbeta repertoires from subjects exposed to, actively infected with, or recovered from COVID-19 were included in the dataset. The repertoires were released in a freely available public database meant as a resource for research on the immune response to SARS-CoV-2.

TCRbeta CDR3 regions were amplified from genomic DNA by means of the immunoSEQ Assay, a bias-controlled multiplex PCR. As for the original processing: Within the assay, amplification of reference gene primers was used to estimate how many nucleated cells each sample contained. Sequence reads were collapsed and filtered to measure the absolute abundance of every unique TCRbeta CDR3 rearrangement. Productive Simpson clonality was computed per sample as the square root of Simpson's diversity index over productive rearrangements. TCRdb carries this immuneACCESS record with in-frame sequences only. Its versions omit some clonotypes, under half of them owing to an unresolved V gene in the studies checked, with the rest unexplained. V and J calls and clone size follow that table, whereas D and trimming were derived from the DNA. Counted in this sample were approximately 170,000 clones; approximately 82% of them appeared once. The ten largest make up 8% to 11% of the sample.

About this clone itself: Its specific antigen is unknown. No base-level quality is on record; no much larger clone is a single base apart.

Overall study results and their limits: Clinical and demographic metadata were provided uncurated, with the amount varying by source and participant.

The collaborating institutions used their own protocols to collect whole blood in K2EDTA tubes. For TCRbeta analysis, collaborators shipped samples in one of three forms: frozen whole blood, isolated PBMCs, or DNA extracted from either of those sample types. V drops 5 bases and J drops 7 bases, leaving 14 bases in between. Spanning cysteine to phenylalanine, the CDR3 consists of 13 amino acids. This entry keeps only the CDR3 DNA: 39 bases, framed from base 1. The germline V gene (reference sequence) specifies SEHNR as CDR1 and FQNEAQ as CDR2. This clonotype was sampled from a woman of 80 years or more with active or convalescent COVID-19. This receptor chain uses TRBV7-9 and TRBJ1-1; TRBD1 might be the D gene, on 6 matching bases. The sequenced sample consisted of peripheral blood. CDR3 region: CASSPFGGGEAFF. In nucleotides, the sequence is TGTGCCAGCAGCCCATTTGGGGGCGGTGAAGCTTTCTTT.